Detailed here is one T cell receptor beta chain. What it binds is not known. A multiplex PCR was run with 60 Vbeta primers and 13 Jbeta primers. Clones were read by immunoSEQ multiplex PCR, and TCRdb kept only the in-frame ones, dropping some. Of about 98,000 clones detected, roughly two thirds appear once; the ten largest clones hold 1.2%. This entry comes from a study of cytomegalovirus exposure and HLA in healthy donors. About the research overall: Within the Caucasian-associated ancestry cluster were 81% of the roughly 430 genotyped donors.

Study-wide results and caveats: Later work found that TCR association rates differed between HLA loci; DRB1 had the most and HLA-C the fewest. Among the sequence variants, a highly shared cluster was likely an artifact of sequencing.

V lost 3 bases, J lost 6 bases, and 12 bases lay in between. The CDR3 spans 14 residues. Germline assignment: CDR1 LNHDA and CDR2 SQIVND (reference sequence). This receptor was obtained from a female donor in good health and CMV-seronegative. This chain connects TRBV19 to TRBJ1-5; D ambiguous. The sample taken for sequencing was PBMCs. The CDR3 coding sequence is TGTGCCAGTAGTATCACCGGACTGAGTCAGCCCCAGCATTTT. Residues: CASSITGLSQPQHF.